The source of this TCR beta chain is a study of CD8 T cells in ankylosing spondylitis. The V end was cut by 3 bases, the J end by 7 bases, with 10 bases between. The CDR3 runs to 13 residues. CDR1 is SNHLY, CDR2 FYNNEI, per germline. Quantitative barcoded 5'-RACE was used to prepare TCR beta libraries. TCRdb ran MiXCR on the 5' RACE reads and lists one entry per CDR3 protein. The sample includes under 450,000 distinct CDR3 sequences, under 20% of them seen just once. This clonotype has just a few counts. Its specificity is not known. Study-level points and caveats: What appeared characteristic of ankylosing spondylitis blood was a TCR beta motif of under 10 highly homologous variants. Disease-linked clones were CD8+ and relatively rare in peripheral blood.

The sequencing sample was made of blood, either unsorted or a sorted T cell fraction (not recorded which). V is TRBV2 and J is TRBJ2-1; D might be TRBD1 (5 bases). The receptor was isolated from a male donor with ankylosing spondylitis. CDR3 bases: TGTGCCAGCAGTGAGGGGCAGGTTAATGAGCAGTTCTTC. Translated: CASSEGQVNEQFF.